This TCR beta chain was identified during a study of blood T cell repertoires in COVID-19. Study information: PBMCs, B-cell-depleted T cells, or T cells provided the cDNA or gDNA that made up the material.

This table comes from immunoSEQ multiplex PCR, and its TCRdb copy is limited to in-frame clones, with some not included. The sample carries 400,000 to 450,000 clones, 70% to 90% recorded once. Seattle enrolled patients during active infection and tracked them longitudinally. With V trimmed by 1 base and J by 4 bases, 6 bases remained unmatched. The CDR3 covers 16 residues. Germline loops: CDR1 SGHRS, CDR2 YFSETQ. The sample consisted of peripheral blood. This sequence was found in a woman aged 40-49 years with COVID-19, enrolled during active disease. The chain is built from TRBV5-1 and TRBJ2-1; 9 bases align to TRBD2. CDR3 sequence: CASSLSGLAYYNEQFF. The DNA of the CDR3 is TGCGCCAGCAGCTTGTCCGGACTAGCGTATTACAATGAGCAGTTCTTC. The variable domain in full, completed from reference TRBV5-1 and TRBJ2-1, reads KAGVTQTPRYLIKTRGQQVTLSCSPISGHRSVSWYQQTPGQGLQFLFEYFSETQRNKGNFPGRFSGRQFSNSRSEMNVSTLELGDSALYLCASSLSGLAYYNEQFFGPGTRLTVL.